These 13 T cell receptor beta chains originate from one sample sequenced in a study of T-cell reconstitution after alpha-beta-depleted transplantation in children. Unique molecular identifiers tagged the TCRbeta library. TCRdb recomputed calls from the PCR reads with MiXCR, one row per CDR3 protein. The profile covers around 450,000 distinct CDR3 sequences, with 15% to 20% appearing a single time and around 28% taken by the ten largest. The sequences come from PBMCs, mostly from graft donor cells, collected 360 days after TCRalphabeta/CD19-depleted stem cell transplant. The receptors were gathered from a boy in the first two years of life who had a stem cell transplant for Wiskott-Aldrich syndrome, so the T cells may come from the graft donor.

The chain combines TRBV5-1 with TRBJ1-1; D is ambiguous. The V gene lost 6 bases and the J gene lost 0 bases, with 18 bases spanning the gap. The CDR3 runs to 16 residues. Germline values: CDR1 SGHRS, CDR2 YFSETQ. The CDR3 coding sequence is TGCGCCAGCAAAAGATATACCGGACGGATGAACACTGAAGCTTTCTTT. Translated: CASKRYTGRMNTEAFF.

The chain joins TRBV29-1 to TRBJ2-7; TRBD2 aligns across 9 bases. The CDR3 contains 19 residues. The ends lost 7 bases at V and 4 bases at J; junction bases unmatched: 26. Germline V gene lookup returns CDR1 SQVTM and CDR2 ANQGSEA. This CDR3 is CSASARPKGGRALRYEQYF. CDR3 DNA sequence: TGCAGCGCCAGTGCTAGACCTAAGGGCGGGAGGGCCTTGAGGTACGAGCAGTACTTC.

The genes are TRBV29-1 and TRBJ2-1; the D call may be TRBD1 or TRBD2 (5 bases each). V lost 3 bases to trimming and J lost 11 bases, with 17 bases between them. Germline-derived CDR1 and CDR2 are SQVTM and ANQGSEA. The CDR3 loop spans 13 amino acids. The CDR3 nucleotides are TGCAGCGTTGAGAGGGGACGCGTTAAAAAGCAGTTCTTC. Its protein is CSVERGRVKKQFF.

This chain joins TRBV25-1 and TRBJ2-5; 11 nucleotides match TRBD2. CDR1 and CDR2 (germline): MGHDK, SYGVNS. Trimming cost V 3 bases and J 5 bases; bases outside gene matches: 11. The CDR3 length is 17 residues. The CDR3 sequence is CASSDHSGRAWGETQYF. The CDR3 DNA reads as TGTGCCAGCAGTGACCATAGCGGGAGGGCCTGGGGTGAGACCCAGTACTTC.

The chain joins TRBV29-1 to TRBJ2-1; 8 bases are shared with TRBD2. This CDR3 has 12 amino acids. The germline CDR1 and CDR2 sequences are SQVTM and ANQGSEA. With V trimmed by 7 bases and J by 5 bases, 4 bases remained unmatched. In DNA, the CDR3 is TGCAGCGCCGGGGGGGGGAACAATGAGCAGTTCTTC. Protein product: CSAGGGNNEQFF.

This chain connects TRBV10-3 to TRBJ2-3, with 9 bases that match TRBD1. Per germline, CDR1 ENHRY and CDR2 SYGVKD. V lost 6 bases, J lost 4 bases, and 5 bases stayed unmatched. The CDR3 loop spans 14 amino acids. DNA for the CDR3: TGTGCCATCAGCACAGGGGGCGCCTCAGATACGCAGTATTTT. This sequence encodes CAISTGGASDTQYF.

The J gene is TRBJ1-2, the V gene TRBV7-9; D is ambiguous. The V gene's germline CDR1 is SEHNR and CDR2 FQNEAQ (reference sequence). Between the trimmed V and J ends, which lost 1 base and 2 bases, there was a span of 8 bases. The CDR3 is made up of 14 amino acids. In DNA, the CDR3 is TGTGCCAGCAGCTTAGGGGAGTCAAACTATGGCTACACCTTC. Residues: CASSLGESNYGYTF.

V and J are TRBV12-3 or TRBV12-4 and TRBJ2-1; D may be TRBD1 or TRBD2 (6 bases each). Deletions cut 4 bases from V and 4 bases from J, with 8 bases between. The CDR3 loop spans 13 amino acids. The chain's CDR3 is CASSWGAYNEQFF. CDR3 bases: TGTGCCAGCAGTTGGGGGGCTTACAATGAGCAGTTCTTC.

This clonotype was picked up a small number of times. The CDR3 here is CATSDFRRGSTDTQYF. CDR3 DNA sequence: TGTGCCACCAGTGATTTCCGCAGGGGTAGCACAGATACGCAGTATTTT. The V and J genes are TRBV24-1 and TRBJ2-3; D perhaps matches TRBD1 (6 bases). The CDR3 contains 16 residues. CDR1 is KGHDR and CDR2 is SFDVKD in the germline V gene. Trimming stripped 1 base from V and 0 bases from J, with 10 bases between.

In nucleotides, the CDR3 is TGCGCCAGCAGCCAAGGTCGGAGAGGTTCCTACGAGCAGTACTTC. It translates to CASSQGRRGSYEQYF. The J gene is TRBJ2-7, the V gene TRBV4-3; D ambiguous. CDR1 LGHNA and CDR2 YSLEER come from the germline V gene. CDR3 size: 15 residues. The ends were cut back, 1 base at V and 1 base at J, with 11 bases in the middle.

J is TRBJ2-1 and V is TRBV11-1; TRBD2 aligns across 8 bases. The CDR3 is 19 amino acids. Germline V lookup: CDR1 SGHAT, CDR2 FQDESV (reference sequence). The V gene end was trimmed by 1 base and the J gene end by 1 base; junction bases not matched to a gene: 12. The CDR3 sequence: CASSLVVGRLASSYNEQFF. The CDR3 DNA follows: TGTGCCAGCAGCTTAGTGGTTGGGAGACTAGCGTCGTCCTACAATGAGCAGTTCTTC.

This clonotype was picked up a small number of times. This chain joins TRBV29-1 and TRBJ2-2; possibly TRBD1 for D (5 bases). This CDR3 region has 13 residues. Per the germline V gene, CDR1 is SQVTM and CDR2 is ANQGSEA. Trimming left V 6 bases short and J 1 base short, with 9 bases between. CDR3 coding DNA: TGCAGCGTGACAGCCAGGAACACCGGGGAGCTGTTTTTT. Translation gives CSVTARNTGELFF.

The chain recombines TRBV7-2 with TRBJ2-2, with 7 bases matching TRBD2. Trimming took 4 bases from V and 4 from J; bases not matched to a gene: 6. The CDR3 consists of 15 residues. CDR1 and CDR2 from the germline V gene are SGHTA and FQGNSA. CDR3 DNA: TGTGCCAGCAGCTGGGGGAGGGGAGGCACCGGGGAGCTGTTTTTT. It encodes CASSWGRGGTGELFF.